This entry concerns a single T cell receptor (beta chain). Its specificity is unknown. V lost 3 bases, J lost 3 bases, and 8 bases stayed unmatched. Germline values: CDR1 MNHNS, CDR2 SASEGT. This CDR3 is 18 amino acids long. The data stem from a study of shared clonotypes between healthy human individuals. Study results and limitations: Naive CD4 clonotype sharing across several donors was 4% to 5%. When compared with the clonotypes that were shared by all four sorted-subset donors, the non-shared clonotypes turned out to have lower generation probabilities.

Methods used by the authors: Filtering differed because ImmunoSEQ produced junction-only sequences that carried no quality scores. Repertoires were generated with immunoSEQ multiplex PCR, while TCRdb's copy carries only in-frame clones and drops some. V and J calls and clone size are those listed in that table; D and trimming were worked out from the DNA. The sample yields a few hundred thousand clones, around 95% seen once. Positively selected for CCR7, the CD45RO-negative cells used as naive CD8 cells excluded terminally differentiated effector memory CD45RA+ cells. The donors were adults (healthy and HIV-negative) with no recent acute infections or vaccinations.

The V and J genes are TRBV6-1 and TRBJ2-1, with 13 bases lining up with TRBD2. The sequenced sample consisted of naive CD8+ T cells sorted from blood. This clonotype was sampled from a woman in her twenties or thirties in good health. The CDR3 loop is CASSDEGTSGNNYNEQFF. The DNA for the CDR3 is TGTGCCAGCAGTGACGAGGGGACTAGCGGGAATAACTACAATGAGCAGTTCTTC.